This TCR beta chain was sequenced in a study of blood T cell repertoires in COVID-19. Study details: The origin of the acute and convalescent COVID-19 samples was the United States, Italy and Spain. Nucleic acid was either cDNA or gDNA, and it came from T cells, B-cell-depleted T cells, or PBMCs.

In the original workflow: Nucleated cell counts were estimated from reference gene primer amplification. Sequencing used immunoSEQ multiplex PCR; TCRdb keeps in-frame clones, though not all of them. D and trimming were read from the DNA, whereas the V and J calls and clone size are those reported in that table. The sample consists of roughly 320,000 clones, approximately 85% of them appearing once. This CDR3 comprises 14 residues. Germline CDR1 reads SGHRS; CDR2 reads YFSETQ. Losses at the gene ends were 4 bases for V and 4 bases for J; bases not matched to a gene: 6. The specimen sequenced was peripheral blood. V usage is TRBV5-1 and J usage is TRBJ1-2, with TRBD1 identical over 8 bases. The receptor's source is a human donor in a cohort sampled during active COVID-19. CDR3 bases: TGCGCCAGCAGCACGGGACAGGAGGGCTATGGCTACACCTTC. This sequence encodes CASSTGQEGYGYTF.